This T cell receptor beta chain was recorded in a study of T cells after yellow fever vaccination. This clonotype was detected many times. The ends were cut back, 6 bases at V and 6 bases at J, with 21 bases in the middle. The germline V gene encodes CDR1 SQVTM and CDR2 ANQGSEA. The CDR3 has 14 residues. TCRdb recomputed calls from the 5' RACE reads with MiXCR, one row per CDR3 protein. The table records about 400,000 distinct CDR3 sequences, about 6.2% of them present only once. Sequenced material: PBMCs, taken 5 days after the yellow fever booster vaccination. The source is a man aged 30 to 39 who received the YFV17D yellow fever vaccine. This chain uses TRBV29-1 with TRBJ2-7; D perhaps matches TRBD1 (6 bases). CDR3 sequence: CSVGKGGTSGEQYF. Written as DNA, the CDR3 is TGCAGCGTAGGAAAAGGGGGAACATCTGGCGAGCAGTACTTC.